Presented here are 9 T cell receptor beta chains from one specimen sequenced in a study of OX40 agonist ivuxolimab in advanced cancers. Some clones are missing from TCRdb's copy, which holds only in-frame ones; the method was immunoSEQ multiplex PCR. The data contain tens of thousands of clones, around 80% of them singletons. Source: CD4+ or CD8+ T cells sorted from blood, taken in a trial of the OX40 agonist ivuxolimab. The source of these receptors is an adult with an advanced solid tumor such as melanoma, head and neck, liver or kidney cancer.

Here the CDR3 DNA reads TGTGCCTGGGAGGGGGCGCGAGAAAAACTGTTTTTT. Residues: CAWEGAREKLFF. The gene calls are TRBV30 and TRBJ1-4; TRBD1 agrees at 7 bases. Germline V lookup: CDR1 GTSNPN, CDR2 SVGIG (reference sequence). The CDR3 runs 12 residues. The V segment lost 5 bases and the J segment 8 bases; nucleotides outside the gene matches: 5.

The gene calls are TRBV29-1 and TRBJ2-7; no clear D. Germline V gene sequence: CDR1 SQVTM, CDR2 ANQGSEA. CDR3 length equals 12 residues. The germline V and J ends were trimmed by 4 bases and 2 bases, with 9 bases remaining between them. CDR3 coding DNA: TGCAGCGTTGCCCGGGTTCCCTACGAGCAGTACTTC. Translating it yields CSVARVPYEQYF.

The chain carries TRBV6-6 and TRBJ2-5, with a tentative D call TRBD1 (6 bases). There are 13 residues in the CDR3. Germline loops: CDR1 MNHNY, CDR2 SVGAGI (reference sequence). Trimming removed 8 bases from V and 11 bases from J, with 21 bases in between. The CDR3 protein is CASRLRDKGTQYF. The CDR3 bases are TGTGCCAGCCGCCTCCGGGACAAAGGTACACAGTACTTC.

The rearrangement links TRBV21-1 to TRBJ1-2; TRBD1, as called in the table, went unchecked against the DNA. TRBV21-1 is a listed pseudogene. The CDR3 spans 16 residues. CDR3 DNA sequence: TGTGCCAGCAGCAAGGGACAGGGGCTACCTAACTATGGCTACACCTTC. It encodes CASSKGQGLPNYGYTF.

The chain links TRBV10-3 to TRBJ2-7; D is undetermined. Trimming shortened V by 0 bases and J by 9 bases, and 12 bases separated the two germline ends. CDR3 size: 13 residues. Germline CDR1 ENHRY, CDR2 SYGVKD. The CDR3: CAISESLQTTQYV. CDR3 DNA: TGTGCCATCAGTGAGTCATTGCAAACCACGCAGTACGTC.

V and J are TRBV6-5 and TRBJ1-1, with 8 bases that match TRBD1. Germline CDR1 is MNHEY and CDR2 is SVGAGI. The CDR3 extends over 12 amino acids. V was pared by 6 bases and J by 6 bases, with 3 bases of the junction left unmatched. CDR3 amino acids: CASSQTGAEAFF. The CDR3 nucleotides read TGTGCCAGCAGCCAGACAGGGGCTGAAGCTTTCTTT.

This clone is deemed medium-sized. The chain links TRBV29-1 to TRBJ1-1; TRBD1 might be the D (6 bases). This CDR3 is built from 11 residues. The V end lost 7 bases, the J end lost 9 bases, and 15 bases lay between the germline ends. From germline, CDR1 is SQVTM and CDR2 ANQGSEA. The CDR3: CSGRRGDKAFF. Written as DNA, the CDR3 is TGCAGCGGTCGGAGAGGGGACAAAGCTTTCTTT.

The sample holds one count of this clone. The rearrangement uses TRBV11-3 and TRBJ2-3; D is unclear. V lost 2 bases and J lost 7, with 10 bases in between. The CDR3 has 13 amino acids. Germline CDR1 and CDR2: SGHNT and YENEEA. In DNA form, the CDR3 reads TGTGCCAGCAGCTTAAACGTTTTAAATACGCAGTATTTT. Translating it yields CASSLNVLNTQYF.

The V and J genes are TRBV11-2 and TRBJ1-4; no reliable D call. With 5 bases removed from V and 7 bases from J, the gap between germline ends came to 14 bases. From germline, CDR1 is SGHAT and CDR2 FQNNGV. The CDR3 spans 14 residues. CDR3 protein: CASSPSGWIEKLFF. Written as DNA, the CDR3 is TGTGCCAGCAGCCCCTCCGGGTGGATTGAAAAACTGTTTTTT.